The present T cell receptor beta chain was sequenced within a study of CD8+ T cells in alopecia areata. The CDR3 covers 15 residues. The germline V gene has CDR1 SEHNR and CDR2 FQNEAQ (reference sequence). Trimming cost V 5 bases and J 1 base; bases outside gene matches: 4. Treatment indicated: oral pan-JAK inhibitor, 5-10 mg twice daily. RNA was extracted and reverse transcribed into cDNA as the sequencing template. TCRdb keeps only in-frame clones here, not all; method: immunoSEQ multiplex PCR. The sample consists of approximately 100,000 clones, 60% of them appearing once. The material sequenced was CD8+ T cells sorted from blood, taken at roughly week 55, from a patient treated with tofacitinib. This TCR came from a human donor with alopecia areata. The chain couples TRBV7-9 to TRBJ2-2; the match to TRBD1 covers 7 bases. CDR3 sequence reads: CASSARTGNTGELFF. In DNA, the CDR3 is TGTGCCAGCAGCGCCCGGACAGGGAACACCGGGGAGCTGTTTTTT.